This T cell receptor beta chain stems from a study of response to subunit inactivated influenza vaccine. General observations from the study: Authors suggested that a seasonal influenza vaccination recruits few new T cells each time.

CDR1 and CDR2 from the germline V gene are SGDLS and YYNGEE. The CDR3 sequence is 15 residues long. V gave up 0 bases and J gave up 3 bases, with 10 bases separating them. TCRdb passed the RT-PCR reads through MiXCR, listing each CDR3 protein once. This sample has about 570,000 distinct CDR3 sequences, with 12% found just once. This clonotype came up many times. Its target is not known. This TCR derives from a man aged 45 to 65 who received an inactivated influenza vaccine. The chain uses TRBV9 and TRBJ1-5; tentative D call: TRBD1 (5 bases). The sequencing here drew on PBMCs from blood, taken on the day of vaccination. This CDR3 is CASSVGGSSNQPQHF. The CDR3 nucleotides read TGTGCCAGCAGCGTAGGGGGCAGTTCCAATCAGCCCCAGCATTTT.